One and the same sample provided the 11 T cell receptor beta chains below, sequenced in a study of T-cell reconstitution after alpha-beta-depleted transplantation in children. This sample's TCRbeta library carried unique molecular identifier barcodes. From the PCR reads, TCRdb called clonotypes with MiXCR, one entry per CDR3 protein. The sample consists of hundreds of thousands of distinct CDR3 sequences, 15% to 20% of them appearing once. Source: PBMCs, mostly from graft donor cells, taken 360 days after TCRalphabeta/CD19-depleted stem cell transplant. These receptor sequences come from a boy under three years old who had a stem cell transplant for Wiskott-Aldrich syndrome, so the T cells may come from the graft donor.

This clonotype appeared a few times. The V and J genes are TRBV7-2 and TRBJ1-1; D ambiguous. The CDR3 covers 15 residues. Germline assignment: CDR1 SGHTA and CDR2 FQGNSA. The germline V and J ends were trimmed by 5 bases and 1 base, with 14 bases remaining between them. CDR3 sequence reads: CASSGPRVWNTEAFF. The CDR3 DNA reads TGTGCCAGCAGCGGGCCACGGGTCTGGAACACTGAAGCTTTCTTT.

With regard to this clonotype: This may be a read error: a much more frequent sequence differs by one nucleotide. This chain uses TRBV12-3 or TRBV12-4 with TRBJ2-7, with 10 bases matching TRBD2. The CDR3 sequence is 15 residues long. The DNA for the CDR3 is TGTGCCAGCACTTTAGTAGCGGGAGGCCACTACGAGCAGTACTTC. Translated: CASTLVAGGHYEQYF.

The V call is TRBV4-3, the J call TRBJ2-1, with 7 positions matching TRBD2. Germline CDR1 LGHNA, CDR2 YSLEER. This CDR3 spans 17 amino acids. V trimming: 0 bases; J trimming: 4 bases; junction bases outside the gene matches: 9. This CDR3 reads CASSQDRVGGAYNEQFF. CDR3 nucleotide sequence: TGCGCCAGCAGCCAAGATAGGGTGGGAGGGGCTTACAATGAGCAGTTCTTC.

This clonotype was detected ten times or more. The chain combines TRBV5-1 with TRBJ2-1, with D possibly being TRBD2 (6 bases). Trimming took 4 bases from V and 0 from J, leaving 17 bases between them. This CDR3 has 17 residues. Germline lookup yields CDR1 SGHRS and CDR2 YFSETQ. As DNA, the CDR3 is TGCGCCAGCAGCCCCATACCCTCCGGGAGCTCCTACAATGAGCAGTTCTTC. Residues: CASSPIPSGSSYNEQFF. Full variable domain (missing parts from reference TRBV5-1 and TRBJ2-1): KAGVTQTPRYLIKTRGQQVTLSCSPISGHRSVSWYQQTPGQGLQFLFEYFSETQRNKGNFPGRFSGRQFSNSRSEMNVSTLELGDSALYLCASSPIPSGSSYNEQFFGPGTRLTVL.

CDR3 sequence (DNA): TGTGCCAGCAGCAACGGACTAGCGGGGGGAACTAGCACAGATACGCAGTATTTT. It yields the protein CASSNGLAGGTSTDTQYF. The chain employs TRBV7-7 and TRBJ2-3; 14 bases match TRBD2. Germline CDR1 is SSHAT and CDR2 is FNYEAQ (reference sequence). The CDR3 covers 18 residues. J gave up 0 bases and V 5 bases, and 7 bases lay outside the gene matches.

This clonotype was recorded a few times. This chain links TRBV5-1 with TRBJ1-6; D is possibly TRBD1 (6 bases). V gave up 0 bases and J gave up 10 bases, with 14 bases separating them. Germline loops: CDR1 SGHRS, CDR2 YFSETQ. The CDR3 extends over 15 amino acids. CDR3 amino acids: CASSLAGTGRSPLHF. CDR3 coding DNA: TGCGCCAGCAGCTTGGCCGGAACAGGGCGATCACCCCTCCACTTT. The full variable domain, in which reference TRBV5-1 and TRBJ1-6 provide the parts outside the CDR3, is KAGVTQTPRYLIKTRGQQVTLSCSPISGHRSVSWYQQTPGQGLQFLFEYFSETQRNKGNFPGRFSGRQFSNSRSEMNVSTLELGDSALYLCASSLAGTGRSPLHFGNGTRLTVT.

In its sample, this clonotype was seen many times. The CDR3 loop is CASSFLALAGGENEQFF. CDR3 nucleotides: TGTGCCAGCAGTTTTCTCGCCCTAGCGGGGGGCGAGAATGAGCAGTTCTTC. The chain has TRBV12-3 or TRBV12-4 and TRBJ2-1; 11 nucleotides line up with TRBD2. Trimming took 3 bases from V and 7 from J; bases not matched to a gene: 11. The CDR3 extends over 17 amino acids.

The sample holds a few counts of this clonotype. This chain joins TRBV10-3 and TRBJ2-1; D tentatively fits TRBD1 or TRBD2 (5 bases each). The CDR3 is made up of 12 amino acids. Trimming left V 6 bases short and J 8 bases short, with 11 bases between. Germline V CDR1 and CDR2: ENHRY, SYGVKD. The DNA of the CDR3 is TGTGCCATCAGCCGGGGCTTGGATGAGCAGTTCTTC. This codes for CAISRGLDEQFF.

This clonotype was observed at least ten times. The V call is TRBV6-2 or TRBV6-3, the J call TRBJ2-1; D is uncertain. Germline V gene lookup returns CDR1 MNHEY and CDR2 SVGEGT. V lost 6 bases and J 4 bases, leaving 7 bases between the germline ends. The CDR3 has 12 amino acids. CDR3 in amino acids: CASRGSYNEQFF. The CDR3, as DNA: TGTGCCAGCAGAGGGTCTTACAATGAGCAGTTCTTC.

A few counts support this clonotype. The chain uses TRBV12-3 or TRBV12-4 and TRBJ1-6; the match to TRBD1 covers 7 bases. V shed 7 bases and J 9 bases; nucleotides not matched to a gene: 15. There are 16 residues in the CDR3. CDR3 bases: TGTGCCAGCACTTATGTCGCCGGGACAGTCCTTTCACCCCTCCACTTT. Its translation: CASTYVAGTVLSPLHF.

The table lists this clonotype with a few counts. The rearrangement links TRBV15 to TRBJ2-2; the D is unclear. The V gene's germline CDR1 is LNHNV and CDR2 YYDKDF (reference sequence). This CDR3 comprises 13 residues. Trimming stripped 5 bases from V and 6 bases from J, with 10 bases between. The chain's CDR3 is CATSSLEPGELFF. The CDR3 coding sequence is TGTGCCACCAGCTCCCTGGAGCCCGGGGAGCTGTTTTTT.